The present TCR beta chain was sequenced within a study of blood T cell repertoires in COVID-19. Study in general: Sample material is recorded as cDNA or gDNA derived from T cells, B-cell-depleted T cells, or PBMCs.

The V gene lost 4 bases and the J gene lost 6 bases, with 16 bases spanning the gap. The CDR3 covers 15 residues. In germline, CDR1 is GTSNPN, CDR2 SVGIG (reference sequence). Original processing notes: Researchers report that nucleated cell counts were estimated from reference gene primer amplification. Profiling relied on immunoSEQ multiplex PCR, and the TCRdb table lists in-frame clones only, not all of them. D and trimming were read from the DNA, whereas the V and J calls and clone size are those reported in that table. Of 240,000 or so clones listed, approximately 84% are singletons. Individuals drawn from some 25 US areas were roughly 18 to 95 years old. Cohorts were determined from participant-reported clinical history.

The receptor was derived from a middle-aged woman with acute COVID-19. The chain is built from TRBV30 and TRBJ1-6; perhaps TRBD1 as D (5 bases). The sample was PBMCs or T cells enriched from blood (not recorded which). CDR3 amino acids: CAWKIGAGGNSPLHF. As DNA, the CDR3 is TGTGCCTGGAAAATTGGGGCAGGCGGTAATTCACCCCTCCACTTT.